Listed here is a single TCR beta chain. This CDR3 comprises 13 residues. In germline, CDR1 is LNHDA, CDR2 SQIVND (reference sequence). The V and J ends lost 8 bases and 6 bases, in that order; junction bases with no gene match: 4. Individuals drawn from approximately 26 US areas were about 18 to 89 years old. Participant-given clinical history determined each cohort assignment. This table comes from immunoSEQ multiplex PCR, and its TCRdb copy is limited to in-frame clones, with some not included. Seen here are 300,000 or so clones, 65% to 90% observed once, and the top ten hold 4% to 5.5%. This sample was included in a study of blood T cell repertoires in COVID-19. At the level of the study: PBMCs, B-cell-depleted T cells, or T cells provided the cDNA or gDNA that made up the material.

The V gene is TRBV19, the J gene TRBJ1-2; 12 bases are shared with TRBD1. The sequenced material came from PBMCs or T cells enriched from blood (not recorded which). This receptor was taken from a woman aged 40-49 years with acute COVID-19. The DNA of the CDR3 is TGTGCCAGTCGGGACAGGGGGCGAGATGGCTACACCTTC. Its protein is CASRDRGRDGYTF.